These 27 T cell receptor delta chains share one sample of origin, sequenced in a study of gamma-delta chains in newborns, infants, children. TCRdb used CATT to re-call clones from the reads. This sample has just over 3,000 delta-chain clones, with more than 9% found just once. Sequenced input: blood. The source of these receptors is a child who was a newborn, infant or young child, either healthy, febrile or measles-vaccinated (not recorded which).

This clone was picked up a small number of times. Being one base from a much bigger clone, this may be a read error. The gene calls are TRDV2 and TRDJ3; 7 bases line up with TRDD3. Trimming removed 0 bases from V and 0 bases from J; junction bases left unmatched: 13. The CDR3 loop spans 21 amino acids. Germline V gene sequence: CDR1 GEAIGNYY, CDR2 EKD. In DNA, the CDR3 is TGTGCCTGTGACACCGTTGATGGGTGGGGGACCGACTCCTGGGACACCCGACAGATGTTTTTC. Protein: CACDTVDGWGTDSWDTRQMFF.

The J gene is TRDJ3, the V gene TRDV1; D is unresolved. CDR3 size: 15 residues. Germline V gene data show CDR1 as TSWWSYY and CDR2 as QGS. V gave up 2 bases and J gave up 2 bases, with 4 bases separating them. CDR3 bases: TGTGCTCTTGGGGAAGGGGCCTGGGACACCCGACAGATGTTTTTC. This codes for CALGEGAWDTRQMFF.

V is TRAV29/DV5 and J is TRDJ3, with 9 positions matching TRDD3. Trimming at V came to 0 bases and at J to 2 bases, leaving 3 bases not matched to a gene. The CDR3 covers 17 residues. Looked up from germline, CDR1 is NSMFDY and CDR2 is ISSIKDK. The CDR3 reads CAASALGDTWDTRQMFF. In DNA form, the CDR3 reads TGTGCAGCAAGCGCGTTGGGGGATACCTGGGACACCCGACAGATGTTTTTC.

By proportion, this clone is medium-sized. Other DNA sequences within the sample encode an identical CDR3. The J gene is TRDJ3, the V gene TRDV2, with a tentative D call TRDD3 (6 bases). V lost 0 bases and J 0 bases, leaving 11 bases between the germline ends. The germline V gene encodes CDR1 GEAIGNYY and CDR2 EKD. The CDR3 is 18 residues long. The CDR3 bases are TGTGCCTGTGACACCTGGGGGCTCAGCTCCTGGGACACCCGACAGATGTTTTTC. Amino acids: CACDTWGLSSWDTRQMFF.

In its sample, this clone is medium-sized. V gene TRDV2 combines with J gene TRDJ3; 7 bases map to TRDD3. This CDR3 is built from 18 residues. J gave up 2 bases and V 3 bases, and 9 bases lay outside the gene matches. CDR1 and CDR2 (germline): GEAIGNYY, EKD. The chain's CDR3 is CACDGVWGPAWDTRQMFF. CDR3 coding DNA: TGTGCCTGTGACGGGGTCTGGGGGCCCGCCTGGGACACCCGACAGATGTTTTTC.

On this clone itself: Germline is not matched at one junction end, which may reflect a read error. Other DNA sequences within the sample encode an identical CDR3. In nucleotides, the CDR3 is TGTGCCTTTAGTCCCTGGGACACCAGACAGATGTTTTTC. Its protein product is CAFSPWDTRQMFF. The chain joins TRDV3 to TRDJ3, with D possibly TRDD3 on 5 matching bases. The V gene's germline CDR1 is TVYSNPD and CDR2 GDNSRS (reference sequence). The CDR3 totals 13 residues.

V is TRDV1 and J is TRDJ1; 10 bases line up with TRDD3. This CDR3 has 13 residues. Germline trimming cut 4 bases from V and 6 bases from J; bases unmatched to any gene: 2. Germline CDR1 reads TSWWSYY; CDR2 reads QGS. In nucleotides, the CDR3 is TGTGCTCTTGGGGCTACTGGGGGATATAAACTCATCTTT. Protein product: CALGATGGYKLIF.

Regarding this clone: This clone may be a read error of a much larger clone one base away. The rearrangement joins TRDV2 to TRDJ3; 12 bases map to TRDD3. The germline CDR1 and CDR2 sequences are GEAIGNYY and EKD. Trimming at V came to 6 bases and at J to 2 bases, leaving 13 bases not matched to a gene. This CDR3 comprises 20 residues. DNA for the CDR3: TGTGCCTGTAACCCCCTACTGGGGGATACTGACACCTGGGACACCCGACAGATGTTTTTC. Amino acids: CACNPLLGDTDTWDTRQMFF.

The chain employs TRDV1 and TRDJ3; TRDD3 matches at 10 bases. The trim removed 2 bases at V and 0 bases at J, leaving 16 bases unmatched. In germline, CDR1 is TSWWSYY, CDR2 QGS. This CDR3 comprises 23 residues. CDR3: CALGEEQFLLGDASSWDTRQMFF. The CDR3 region has the DNA TGTGCTCTTGGGGAAGAACAGTTCCTACTGGGGGATGCGAGCTCCTGGGACACCCGACAGATGTTTTTC.

This clone was recorded a few times. A much larger clone differs from this one at a single base, so this may be a read error. The chain has TRDV2 and TRDJ1; 11 positions agree with TRDD3. The CDR3 sequence is 15 residues long. CDR1 and CDR2 from the germline V gene are GEAIGNYY and EKD. CDR3 residues: CACDTWGIRTGKLIF. The CDR3 nucleotides read TGTGCCTGTGACACCTGGGGGATACGCACCGGTAAACTCATCTTT.

By proportion, this clone is large (0.1 to 1%). The identical CDR3 is also encoded by other nucleotide sequences in the sample. V is TRDV2 and J is TRDJ2; 11 positions agree with TRDD3. The CDR3 length is 15 residues. CDR1 is GEAIGNYY and CDR2 is EKD in the germline V gene. Trimming took 0 bases from V and 8 from J; bases not matched to a gene: 4. The chain's CDR3 is CACDTWGIRAAQLFF. The CDR3 DNA follows: TGTGCCTGTGACACCTGGGGGATACGGGCCGCACAACTCTTCTTT.

Only a few counts were recorded for this clone. This sequence may be a read error, since a much larger clone differs from it by one base. This specimen includes other DNA sequences encoding the same CDR3. V gene TRDV2 combines with J gene TRDJ3; either TRDD2 or TRDD3 may fit D (5 bases each). CDR1 GEAIGNYY and CDR2 EKD come from the germline V gene. The length of the CDR3 is 17 residues. Here the CDR3 reads CACDTGPSSWDTRQMFF. In DNA form, the CDR3 reads TGTGCCTGTGACACGGGTCCTAGCTCCTGGGACACACGACAGATGTTTTTC.

The chain has TRDV2 and TRDJ3, with TRDD3 matching 7 bases. This CDR3 has 20 residues. CDR1 and CDR2 from the germline V gene are GEAIGNYY and EKD. V gave up 0 bases and J gave up 4 bases; unmatched junction bases: 14. The CDR3 DNA is TGTGCCTGTGACACCGCGCTGGGGATAACGCGTCCTTGGGACACCCGACAGATGTTTTTC. Translation gives CACDTALGITRPWDTRQMFF.

This clone is medium-sized in the sample. The same CDR3 can be traced to other DNA sequences in this sample. The chain recombines TRDV2 with TRDJ3, with a possible D match to TRDD3 (5 bases). Germline loops: CDR1 GEAIGNYY, CDR2 EKD. Deletions cut 0 bases from V and 1 base from J, with 12 bases between. CDR3 length equals 18 residues. The CDR3 DNA reads as TGTGCCTGTGACACCCCGGGGGCCCTATCCTGGGACACCCGACAGATGTTTTTC. Its translation: CACDTPGALSWDTRQMFF.

This clone was observed a single time. The V and J genes are TRDV2 and TRDJ3; 8 nucleotides line up with TRDD3. Here the J gene came from matching the DNA to germline, since TCRdb omits it. Germline V gene sequence: CDR1 GEAIGNYY, CDR2 EKD. The trim removed 5 bases at V and 0 bases at J, leaving 11 bases unmatched. CDR3 length: 19 residues. CDR3 amino acids: CACGGVLGVISWDTRQMFF. CDR3 in DNA: TGTGCCTGTGGCGGGGTACTGGGGGTTATCTCCTGGGACACCCGACAGATGTTTTTC.

About this clone itself: The protein TCRdb lists belongs to a much larger clone and differs from this DNA's translation at residue 15, which points to a read error; the protein shown is made from the DNA. The chain combines TRDV2 with TRDJ3, with 9 bases matching TRDD3. The length of the CDR3 is 17 residues. The germline gives CDR1 GEAIGNYY, CDR2 EKD. CDR3 DNA sequence: TGTGCCTGTGAGTACTGGGGGAGCTCCTGGGACACCCGACAGACGTTTTTC. This encodes CACEYWGSSWDTRQTFF.

The chain uses TRDV3 and TRDJ1, with TRDD3 identical over 11 bases. The V gene's germline CDR1 is TVYSNPD and CDR2 GDNSRS (reference sequence). This CDR3 is 16 amino acids long. With 0 bases clipped from V and 4 bases from J, the junction kept 10 bases outside the gene matches. CDR3 region: CAFSALGDRSGDKLIF. The CDR3 nucleotides are TGTGCCTTTAGCGCACTGGGGGATAGGTCGGGCGATAAACTCATCTTT. Full variable domain (rest looked up from reference TRDV3 and TRDJ1): CDKVTQSSPDQTVASGSEVVLLCTYDTVYSNPDLFWYRIRPDYSFQFVFYGDNSRSEGADFTQGRFSVKHILTQKAFHLVISPVRTEDSATYYCAFSALGDRSGDKLIFGKGTRVTVEP.

This clone is large. The chain joins TRDV2 to TRDJ3; 13 bases match TRDD3. V dropped 3 bases and J dropped 0; count of bases not matched to a gene: 1. The CDR3 covers 18 residues. CDR1 and CDR2 (germline): GEAIGNYY, EKD. The CDR3 region has the DNA TGTGCCTGTGACTACTGGGGGATACGCTCCTGGGACACCCGACAGATGTTTTTC. It encodes CACDYWGIRSWDTRQMFF.

By share of the sample, this clone is large (0.1 to 1%). The chain carries TRDV2 and TRDJ1; TRDD3 agrees at 8 bases. The V and J ends lost 3 bases and 0 bases, in that order; junction bases with no gene match: 5. The CDR3 length is 15 residues. CDR1 and CDR2 (germline): GEAIGNYY, EKD. CDR3 in amino acids: CACDSVLGDTDKLIF. The CDR3 DNA follows: TGTGCCTGTGACTCCGTACTGGGGGACACCGATAAACTCATCTTT.

Concerning this clone itself: A read error is possible here, since a much larger clone lies one base away. The identical CDR3 is also encoded by other nucleotide sequences in the sample. The CDR3 nucleotides read TGTGCCTGTCAAACTGGGGGATACACCGACAAACTCATCTTT. Translated: CACQTGGYTDKLIF. This chain uses TRDV2 with TRDJ1, with TRDD3 identical over 12 bases. CDR3 length: 14 residues. Per the germline V gene, CDR1 is GEAIGNYY and CDR2 is EKD.

There is no V gene call, and the J gene is TRDJ1; TRDD3 reflects the table's D call only, with no check against the DNA. CDR3 length equals 12 residues. The CDR3 spells CAILGAPDKLIF. The CDR3 DNA reads TGTGCCATACTGGGGGCCCCCGATAAACTCATCTTC.

Remarks on this clone: This sequence may be a read error, since a much larger clone differs from it by one base. The J gene is TRDJ1, the V gene TRDV2; 13 bases are shared with TRDD3. The J gene, missing from TCRdb, was assigned here through DNA to germline matching. From germline, CDR1 is GEAIGNYY and CDR2 EKD. This CDR3 spans 20 amino acids. The J segment lost 0 bases and the V segment lost 0 bases, leaving 12 bases of the junction unmatched. The CDR3 sequence: CACDTGTGGYAKRDTDKLIF. The CDR3 coding sequence is TGTGCCTGTGACACCGGCACTGGGGGATACGCTAAAAGGGACACCGATAAACTCATCTTT.

This clone was counted a few times. A read error may be the cause here, since a much bigger clone is one base away. The gene calls are TRDV2 and TRDJ3, with D tentatively TRDD3 (6 bases). Trimming stripped 1 base from V and 0 bases from J, with 12 bases between. This CDR3 spans 18 amino acids. Germline V gene sequence: CDR1 GEAIGNYY, CDR2 EKD. Here the CDR3 DNA reads TGTGCCTGTGACACTGGGGATCCCCGCTCCTGGGACACCCGACAGATGTTTTTC. This codes for CACDTGDPRSWDTRQMFF.

This clone was recorded a few times. This sequence may be a read error, since a much larger clone differs from it by one base. The V and J genes are TRDV2 and TRDJ3, with 10 bases matching TRDD3. CDR3 length: 20 residues. Germline V gene data show CDR1 as GEAIGNYY and CDR2 as EKD. CDR3 sequence (DNA): TGTGCCTGTGACACGAGCTTTGGGGGATACCCCTCCTGGAACACCCGACAGATGTTTTTC. Protein sequence: CACDTSFGGYPSWNTRQMFF.

In this sample, this clone turned up a few times. This could be a read error, since a much larger clone is one nucleotide away. The identical CDR3 is also encoded by other nucleotide sequences in the sample. This chain uses TRDV2 with TRDJ3; D is ambiguous. Germline V gives CDR1 GEAIGNYY, CDR2 EKD. CDR3 length: 17 amino acids. As DNA, the CDR3 is TGTGCCTGCGACACCCTTGGAAGCTCCTGGGACACCCGACAGATGTTTTTC. It yields the protein CACDTLGSSWDTRQMFF.

This clone was observed a handful of times. At one boundary the junction diverges from the germline segment, which might be a read error. Other DNA sequences of this sample code for an identical CDR3. The genes are TRDV2 and TRDJ2; D perhaps matches TRDD3 (5 bases). This CDR3 contains 15 residues. The germline V gene encodes CDR1 GEAIGNYY and CDR2 EKD. The DNA for the CDR3 is TGCGCCTGTGACGTACTAGGGGATTTGACAGCACAACTCTTCTTT. Amino acid sequence: CACDVLGDLTAQLFF.

This clone is large by share. Other DNA sequences within the sample encode an identical CDR3. The chain carries TRDV2 and TRDJ2; TRDD3 matches 11 bases. The CDR3 covers 16 residues. Germline loops: CDR1 GEAIGNYY, CDR2 EKD. Unmatched junction bases numbered 2, after V lost 3 bases and J lost 0 bases. CDR3 DNA sequence: TGTGCCTGTGACGTACTGGGGGATACTTTGACAGCACAACTCTTCTTT. Translation: CACDVLGDTLTAQLFF.